This TCR beta chain appears in the sequencing data of a study of Graves' ophthalmopathy and Graves' hyperthyroidism. Study-level background: Peripheral blood was collected at initial diagnosis, before any treatment.

The study, taken as a whole, reports: Most thyroid clonotypes with frequency above 0.001 were detected in blood too.

V lost 0 bases to trimming and J lost 4 bases, with 9 bases between them. The germline CDR1 and CDR2 sequences are GTSNPN and SVGIG (reference sequence). This CDR3 spans 13 amino acids. The TCR beta CDR3 regions underwent amplification from RNA transcripts. Second-round multiplex PCR came after first-round RT-PCR with HTBI primers. TCRdb passed the multiplex PCR reads through MiXCR, listing each CDR3 protein once. The data contain about 500,000 distinct CDR3 sequences, about an eighth of them singletons. Ophthalmopathy in the donors was of moderate-to-severe activity, with CAS ≥3, NOSPECS ≥4 and duration under 3 months. Establishment of the diagnosis relied upon clinical symptoms, serum thyroxine, TRAb, thyroid ultrasound and orbital computed tomography. About this clonotype itself: Its antigen remains unknown.

The chain recombines TRBV30 with TRBJ1-2, with D possibly TRBD1 on 5 matching bases. This clonotype originated in a woman aged 25 to 39 with Graves' ophthalmopathy. The material sequenced was blood. The CDR3 DNA reads as TGTGCCTGGAGTGTAGGGGAGGGCTATGGCTACACCTTC. Its protein is CAWSVGEGYGYTF.